This T cell receptor beta chain was sequenced in a study of blood T cell repertoires in COVID-19. Overall study context: The study drew acute and convalescent COVID-19 samples from the United States, Italy and Spain. PBMCs, B-cell-depleted T cells, or T cells provided the cDNA or gDNA that made up the material.

This clone was found once. Authors' methods: Estimation of nucleated cell counts was performed using reference gene primer amplification. Measured with immunoSEQ multiplex PCR; TCRdb has only the in-frame clones, and not every one. That table furnishes V, J and clone size, whereas the DNA furnished D and trimming. The data contain approximately 150,000 clones, 84% of them singletons. The clonotype comes from a human donor in a cohort sampled during active COVID-19. The sequencing input was peripheral blood.

The DNA for the CDR3 is TGCGCCAGCAGCTTGGCCCCGACAGGAAATAATGAAAAACTGTTTTTT. This encodes CASSLAPTGNNEKLFF. V gene TRBV5-1 combines with J gene TRBJ1-4; tentative D call: TRBD1 (6 bases). Trimming cost V 0 bases and J 4 bases, with 13 bases left between them. Germline V gene data show CDR1 as SGHRS and CDR2 as YFSETQ. This CDR3 spans 16 amino acids.